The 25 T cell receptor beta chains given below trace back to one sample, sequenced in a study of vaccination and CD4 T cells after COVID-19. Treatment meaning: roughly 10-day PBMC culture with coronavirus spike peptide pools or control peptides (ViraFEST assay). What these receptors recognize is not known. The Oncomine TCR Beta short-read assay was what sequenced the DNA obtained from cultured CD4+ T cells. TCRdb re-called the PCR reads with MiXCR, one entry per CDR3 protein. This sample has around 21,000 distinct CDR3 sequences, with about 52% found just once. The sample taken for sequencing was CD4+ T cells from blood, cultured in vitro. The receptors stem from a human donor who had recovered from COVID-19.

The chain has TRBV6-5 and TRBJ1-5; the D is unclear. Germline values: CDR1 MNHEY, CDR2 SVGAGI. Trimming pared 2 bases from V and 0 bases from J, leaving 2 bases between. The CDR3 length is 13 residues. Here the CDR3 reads CASSYDSNQPQHF. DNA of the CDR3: TGTGCCAGCAGTTACGATAGCAATCAGCCCCAGCATTTT.

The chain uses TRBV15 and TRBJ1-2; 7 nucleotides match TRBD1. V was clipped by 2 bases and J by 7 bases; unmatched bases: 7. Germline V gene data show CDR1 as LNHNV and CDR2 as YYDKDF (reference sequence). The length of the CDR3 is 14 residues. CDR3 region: CATSRPGQASGYTF. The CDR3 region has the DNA TGTGCCACCAGCAGACCCGGACAGGCCTCTGGCTACACCTTC.

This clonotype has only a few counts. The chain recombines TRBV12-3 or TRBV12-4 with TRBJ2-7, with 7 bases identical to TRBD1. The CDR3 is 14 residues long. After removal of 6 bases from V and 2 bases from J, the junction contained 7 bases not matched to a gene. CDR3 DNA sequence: TGTGCCAGCAGCCGGGACAGAATAGCCTACGAGCAGTACTTC. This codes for CASSRDRIAYEQYF.

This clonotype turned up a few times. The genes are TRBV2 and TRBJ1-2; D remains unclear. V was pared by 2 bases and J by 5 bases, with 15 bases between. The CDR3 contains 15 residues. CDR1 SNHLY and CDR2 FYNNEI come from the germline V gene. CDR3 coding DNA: TGTGCCAGCAGTGAATCCCGCGTCTTGGGGTATGGCTACACCTTC. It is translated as CASSESRVLGYGYTF. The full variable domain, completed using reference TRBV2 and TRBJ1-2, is EPEVTQTPSHQVTQMGQEVILRCVPISNHLYFYWYRQILGQKVEFLVSFYNNEISEKSEIFDDQFSVERPDGSNFTLKIRSTKLEDSAMYFCASSESRVLGYGYTFGSGTRLTVV.

CDR3 region: CASSFDKSSYNEQFF. The CDR3 DNA sequence: TGTGCCAGCAGCTTTGACAAGAGCTCCTACAATGAGCAGTTCTTC. The V call is TRBV7-2, the J call TRBJ2-1, with D unresolved. V was clipped by 3 bases and J by 0 bases, with 9 bases between them. CDR3 length: 15 amino acids. CDR1 SGHTA and CDR2 FQGNSA come from the germline V gene. The variable domain in full, completed from reference TRBV7-2 and TRBJ2-1, reads GAGVSQSPSNKVTEKGKDVELRCDPISGHTALYWYRQSLGQGLEFLIYFQGNSAPDKSGLPSDRFSAERTGGSVSTLTIQRTQQEDSAVYLCASSFDKSSYNEQFFGPGTRLTVL.

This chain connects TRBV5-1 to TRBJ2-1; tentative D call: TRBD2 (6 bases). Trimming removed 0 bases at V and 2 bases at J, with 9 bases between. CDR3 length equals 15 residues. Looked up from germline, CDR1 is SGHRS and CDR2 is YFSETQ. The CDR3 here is CASSLGDSTYNEQFF. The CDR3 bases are TGCGCCAGCAGCTTGGGGGACTCCACCTACAATGAGCAGTTCTTC.

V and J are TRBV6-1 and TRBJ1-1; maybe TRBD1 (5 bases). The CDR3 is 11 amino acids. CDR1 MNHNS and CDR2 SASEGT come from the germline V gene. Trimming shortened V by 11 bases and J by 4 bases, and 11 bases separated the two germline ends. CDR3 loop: CAAGGGTEAFF. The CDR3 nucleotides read TGTGCCGCCGGGGGAGGCACTGAAGCTTTCTTT.

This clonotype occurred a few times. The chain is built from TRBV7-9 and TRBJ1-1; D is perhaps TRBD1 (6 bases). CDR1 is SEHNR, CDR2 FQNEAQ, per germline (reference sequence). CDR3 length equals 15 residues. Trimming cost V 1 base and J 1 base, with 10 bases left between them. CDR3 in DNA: TGTGCCAGCAGCTTAGGCGGACAGAGGAACACTGAAGCTTTCTTT. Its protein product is CASSLGGQRNTEAFF.

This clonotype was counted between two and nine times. Here the CDR3 reads CAWDNRQGDQPQHF. The CDR3 nucleotides read TGTGCCTGGGACAACCGACAGGGAGATCAGCCCCAGCATTTT. This rearrangement joins TRBV30 to TRBJ1-5, with 7 bases matching TRBD1. V trimming: 5 bases; J trimming: 5 bases; junction bases outside the gene matches: 9. This CDR3 comprises 14 residues. The germline V gene encodes CDR1 GTSNPN and CDR2 SVGIG (reference sequence).

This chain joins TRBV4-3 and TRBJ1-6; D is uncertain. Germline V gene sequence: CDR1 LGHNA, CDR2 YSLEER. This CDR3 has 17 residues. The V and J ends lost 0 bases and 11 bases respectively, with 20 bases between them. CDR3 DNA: TGCGCCAGCAGCCAAGATCGGGGTTTGATCCCCGTGACACCCCTCCACTTT. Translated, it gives CASSQDRGLIPVTPLHF.

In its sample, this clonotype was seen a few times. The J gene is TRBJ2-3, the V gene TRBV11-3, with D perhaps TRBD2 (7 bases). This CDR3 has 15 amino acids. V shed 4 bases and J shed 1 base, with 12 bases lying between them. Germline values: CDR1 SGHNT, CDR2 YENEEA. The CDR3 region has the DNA TGTGCCAGCAGCTCCGTAGGGGGGGGCACAGATACGCAGTATTTT. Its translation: CASSSVGGGTDTQYF.

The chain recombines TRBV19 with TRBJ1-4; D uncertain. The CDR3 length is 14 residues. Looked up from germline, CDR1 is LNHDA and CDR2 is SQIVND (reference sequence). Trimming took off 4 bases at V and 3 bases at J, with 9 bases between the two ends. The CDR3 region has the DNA TGTGCCAGTAGTACGGGGTTTGCTAATGAAAAACTGTTTTTT. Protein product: CASSTGFANEKLFF.

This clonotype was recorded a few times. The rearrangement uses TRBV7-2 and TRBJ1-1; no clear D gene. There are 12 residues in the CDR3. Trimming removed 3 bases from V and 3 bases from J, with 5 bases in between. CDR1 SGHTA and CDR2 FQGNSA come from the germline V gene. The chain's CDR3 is CASSFADTEAFF. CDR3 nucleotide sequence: TGTGCCAGCAGCTTCGCGGACACTGAAGCTTTCTTT.

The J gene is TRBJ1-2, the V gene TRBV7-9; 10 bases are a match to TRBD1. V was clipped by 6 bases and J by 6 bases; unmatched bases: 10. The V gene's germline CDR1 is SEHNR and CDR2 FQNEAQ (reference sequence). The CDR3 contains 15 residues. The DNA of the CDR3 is TGTGCCAGCAGTAGGAGGACAGGGGGGTTGGATGGCTACACCTTC. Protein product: CASSRRTGGLDGYTF.

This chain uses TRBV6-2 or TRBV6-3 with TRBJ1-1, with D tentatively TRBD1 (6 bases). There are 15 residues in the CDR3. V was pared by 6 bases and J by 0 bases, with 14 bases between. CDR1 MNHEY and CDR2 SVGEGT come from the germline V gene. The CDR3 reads CASRGKQGLNTEAFF. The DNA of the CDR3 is TGTGCCAGCAGGGGGAAACAGGGCCTGAACACTGAAGCTTTCTTT.

CDR3 amino acids: CASSPPGWDSGEQYF. In nucleotides, the CDR3 is TGTGCCAGCTCACCACCGGGCTGGGACAGCGGCGAGCAGTACTTC. The gene calls are TRBV18 and TRBJ2-7; TRBD1 agrees at 7 bases. Trimming at V came to 0 bases and at J to 6 bases, leaving 8 bases not matched to a gene. CDR1 is KGHSH and CDR2 is LQKENI in the germline V gene. The CDR3 spans 15 residues.

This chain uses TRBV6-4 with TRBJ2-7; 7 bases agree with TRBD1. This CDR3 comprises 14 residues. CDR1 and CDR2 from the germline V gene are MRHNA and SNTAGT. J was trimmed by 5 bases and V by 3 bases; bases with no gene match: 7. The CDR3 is CASSEKGGADEQYF. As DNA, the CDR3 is TGTGCCAGCAGTGAGAAAGGGGGCGCGGACGAGCAGTACTTC.

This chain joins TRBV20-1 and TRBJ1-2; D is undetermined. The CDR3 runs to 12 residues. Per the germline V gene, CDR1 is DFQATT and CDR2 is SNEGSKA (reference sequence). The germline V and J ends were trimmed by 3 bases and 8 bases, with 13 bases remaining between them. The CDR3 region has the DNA TGCAGTGCTAGCAGGCGATCCGGCGGCTACACCTTC. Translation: CSASRRSGGYTF.

The CDR3 reads CATYRDTEAFF. The CDR3 DNA is TGTGCCACCTACAGGGACACTGAAGCTTTCTTT. The gene calls are TRBV10-3 and TRBJ1-1; a possible D gene is TRBD1 (6 bases). Looked up from germline, CDR1 is ENHRY and CDR2 is SYGVKD. The V end was cut by 10 bases, the J end by 3 bases, with 9 bases between. There are 11 residues in the CDR3.

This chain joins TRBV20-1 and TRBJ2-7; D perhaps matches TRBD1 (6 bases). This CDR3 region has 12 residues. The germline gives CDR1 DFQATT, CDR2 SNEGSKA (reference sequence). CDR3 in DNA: TGCAGCGCTTCGGGACACGGGTACGAGCAGTACTTC. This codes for CSASGHGYEQYF.

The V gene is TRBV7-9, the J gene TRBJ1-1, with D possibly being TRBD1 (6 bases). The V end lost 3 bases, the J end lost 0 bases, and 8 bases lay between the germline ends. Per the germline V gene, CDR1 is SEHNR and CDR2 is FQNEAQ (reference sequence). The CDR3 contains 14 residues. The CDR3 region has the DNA TGTGCCAGCAGCTTCGACAGGCTGAACACTGAAGCTTTCTTT. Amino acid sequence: CASSFDRLNTEAFF. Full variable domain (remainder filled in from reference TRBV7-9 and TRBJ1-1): DTGVSQNPRHKITKRGQNVTFRCDPISEHNRLYWYRQTLGQGPEFLTYFQNEAQLEKSRLLSDRFSAERPKGSFSTLEIQRTEQGDSAMYLCASSFDRLNTEAFFGQGTRLTVV.

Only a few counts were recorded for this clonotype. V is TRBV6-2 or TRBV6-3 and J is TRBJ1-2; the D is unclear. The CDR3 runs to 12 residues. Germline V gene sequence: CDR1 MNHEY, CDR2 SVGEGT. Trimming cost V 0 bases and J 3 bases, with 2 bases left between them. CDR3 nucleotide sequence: TGTGCCAGCAGTTACTCGCACTATGGCTACACCTTC. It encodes CASSYSHYGYTF.

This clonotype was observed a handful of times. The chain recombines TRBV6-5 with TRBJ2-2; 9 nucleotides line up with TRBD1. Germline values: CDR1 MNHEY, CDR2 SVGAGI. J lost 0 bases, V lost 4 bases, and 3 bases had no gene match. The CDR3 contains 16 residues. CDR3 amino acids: CASSSTGGANTGELFF. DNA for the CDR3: TGTGCCAGCAGTTCGACAGGGGGAGCGAACACCGGGGAGCTGTTTTTT.

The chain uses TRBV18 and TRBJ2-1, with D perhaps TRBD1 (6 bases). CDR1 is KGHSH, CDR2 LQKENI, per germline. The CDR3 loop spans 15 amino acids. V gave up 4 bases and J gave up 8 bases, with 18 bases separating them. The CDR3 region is CASSRTEGNGDEQFF. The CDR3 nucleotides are TGTGCCAGCTCACGGACAGAGGGAAATGGGGATGAGCAGTTCTTC.

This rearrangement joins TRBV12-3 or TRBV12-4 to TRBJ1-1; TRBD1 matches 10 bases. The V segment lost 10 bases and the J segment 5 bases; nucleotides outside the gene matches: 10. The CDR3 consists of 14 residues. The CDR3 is CATETGGARTEAFF. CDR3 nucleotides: TGTGCCACCGAGACAGGGGGCGCGCGGACTGAAGCTTTCTTT.